These 11 T cell receptor beta chains share one sample of origin, sequenced in a study of human T cells and chemical hapten exposure. TCRdb re-called the RACE reads through MiXCR, storing one row per CDR3 protein. The sample records about 350,000 distinct CDR3 sequences, approximately 5% being singletons. This sample's time point: pre-sensitization, week 0. Specified treatment: therapeutic diphenylcyclopropenone sensitization with weekly scalp DPC. Sequenced material: whole blood, taken in connection with sensitization to the hapten diphenylcyclopropenone (DPC). Receptors originate from a woman aged 18-35 years with alopecia areata. Some clones in this sample may be carry-over from other donors' samples.

This sequence joins TRBV20-1 and TRBJ2-7, with D possibly being TRBD1 (6 bases). This CDR3 region has 14 residues. V gave up 1 base and J gave up 0 bases, with 10 bases separating them. From germline, CDR1 is DFQATT and CDR2 SNEGSKA (reference sequence). The CDR3 loop reads CSARATGASYEQYF. CDR3 DNA: TGCAGTGCTAGAGCGACAGGCGCCTCCTACGAGCAGTACTTC.

Many counts were recorded for this clonotype. The rearrangement links TRBV11-2 to TRBJ2-2; no definite D call. Germline V gene data show CDR1 as SGHAT and CDR2 as FQNNGV. This CDR3 contains 16 residues. Between the trimmed V and J ends, which lost 1 base and 5 bases, there was a span of 14 bases. This CDR3 is CASSLGGAELTGELFF. The CDR3, as DNA: TGTGCCAGCAGCTTAGGAGGTGCGGAGTTAACCGGGGAGCTGTTTTTT.

DNA of the CDR3: TGCAGTGCTTTAGCGGGAGGGTCCTACAATGAGCAGTTCTTC. Its protein is CSALAGGSYNEQFF. V gene TRBV20-1 combines with J gene TRBJ2-1, with TRBD2 matching over 11 bases. The J segment lost 1 base and the V segment lost 5 bases, leaving 1 base of the junction unmatched. The CDR3 extends over 14 amino acids. Germline loops: CDR1 DFQATT, CDR2 SNEGSKA (reference sequence).

This clonotype was recorded many times. An end of the junction differs from the germline gene, which may be a read error. The genes are TRBV7-7 and TRBJ1-1; no reliable D call. The germline gives CDR1 SSHAT, CDR2 FNYEAQ (reference sequence). The CDR3 has 13 residues. The CDR3 is CASSSTYSTEAFF. The DNA for the CDR3 is TGTGCTAGCAGCTCTACGTATTCCACTGAAGCTTTCTTT.

In its sample, this clonotype was seen a few times. The chain couples TRBV6-1 to TRBJ2-1; D possibly uses TRBD1 or TRBD2 (5 bases each). With 8 bases removed from V and 4 bases from J, the gap between germline ends came to 12 bases. The CDR3 is 13 amino acids. Germline lookup yields CDR1 MNHNS and CDR2 SASEGT. In DNA form, the CDR3 reads TGTGCCAGCCGGGACGGAGTTTACAATGAGCAGTTCTTC. It encodes CASRDGVYNEQFF.

This clonotype has a handful of counts. The chain joins TRBV12-5 to TRBJ2-2; D gene unclear. Germline V gene sequence: CDR1 LGHNT, CDR2 FRNRAP. This CDR3 region has 14 residues. The V gene lost 6 bases and the J gene lost 4 bases, with 12 bases spanning the gap. DNA of the CDR3: TGTGCTAGTGGCCTTCAGGTCCCCACCGGGGAGCTGTTTTTT. Encoded protein: CASGLQVPTGELFF.

This clonotype was recorded at least ten times. The rearrangement links TRBV20-1 to TRBJ2-7, with unresolved D. The CDR3 sequence is 15 residues long. V was trimmed by 6 bases and J by 6 bases, leaving 24 bases between them. In germline, CDR1 is DFQATT, CDR2 SNEGSKA (reference sequence). The CDR3 DNA follows: TGCAGTGCCCAGGACCCGCCCCCCTCTATACGCGAGCAGTACTTC. Its protein is CSAQDPPPSIREQYF.

A few counts support this clonotype. CDR3 in DNA: TGTGCCAGCAGCCAAAGACTAGCGGCCTACAATGAGCAGTTCTTC. Amino acid sequence: CASSQRLAAYNEQFF. The chain employs TRBV7-9 and TRBJ2-1; 9 nucleotides line up with TRBD2. The length of the CDR3 is 15 residues. From germline, CDR1 is SEHNR and CDR2 FQNEAQ (reference sequence). The ends lost 5 bases at V and 2 bases at J; junction bases unmatched: 4.

The chain is built from TRBV20-1 and TRBJ1-2, with 10 bases matching TRBD1. J gave up 4 bases and V 3 bases, and 5 bases lay outside the gene matches. Germline CDR1 and CDR2: DFQATT and SNEGSKA (reference sequence). This CDR3 region has 14 residues. The CDR3 bases are TGCAGTGCTAGGGGGGACAGGGGTCGCTATGGCTACACCTTC. Amino acids: CSARGDRGRYGYTF.

This clonotype showed up many times. The rearrangement uses TRBV7-2 and TRBJ1-1; D possibly corresponds to TRBD1 (6 bases). The V and J ends lost 2 bases and 4 bases respectively, with 20 bases between them. Germline assignment: CDR1 SGHTA and CDR2 FQGNSA. CDR3 length: 17 amino acids. CDR3 loop: CASSLNRGFLGGTEAFF. CDR3 sequence (DNA): TGTGCCAGCAGCTTAAATAGGGGCTTCTTAGGGGGCACTGAAGCTTTCTTT.

The chain couples TRBV5-1 to TRBJ2-2, with D perhaps matching TRBD2 (5 bases). V lost 1 base and J 5 bases, leaving 15 bases between the germline ends. This CDR3 is 16 amino acids long. In germline, CDR1 is SGHRS, CDR2 YFSETQ. For the CDR3, the DNA is TGCGCCAGCAGCTTGTGGACCGAGCCGGGGACCGGGGAGCTGTTTTTT. This sequence encodes CASSLWTEPGTGELFF.